Below, 17 T cell receptor beta chains from the same sample are listed, as sequenced in a study of monozygotic twins with inflammatory bowel disease. From the 5' RACE reads, TCRdb lists one entry per CDR3 protein and no DNA. This sample lists around 400,000 distinct CDR3 sequences; its ten largest clones have under 3%. The sample consisted of blood. The receptors derive from a human donor with ulcerative colitis or Crohn's disease, or a healthy co-twin of an affected twin (not recorded which).

This chain connects TRBV7-9 to TRBJ1-6; TCRdb selects TRBD1, and the lack of DNA leaves this call unchecked. This CDR3 is 15 amino acids long. Germline V lookup: CDR1 SEHNR, CDR2 FQNEAQ (reference sequence). CDR3: CASSSDRGPASPLHF.

This chain links TRBV4-1 with TRBJ2-7. Germline V CDR1 and CDR2: MGHRA, YSYEKL. The CDR3 runs 13 residues. This CDR3 is CASSREDLYEQYF.

J is TRBJ2-3 and V is TRBV7-2; TCRdb's D call of TRBD1 is untestable without DNA. This CDR3 contains 16 residues. CDR1 is SGHTA and CDR2 is FQGNSA in the germline V gene. The CDR3 loop is CASSGRQGIQADAQYF.

The rearrangement links TRBV29-1 to TRBJ1-2. The CDR3 totals 15 residues. Germline V gene data show CDR1 as SQVTM and CDR2 as ANQGSEA. The CDR3 spells CSVPAAGGPSRHHTF. The full variable domain, in which reference TRBV29-1 and TRBJ1-2 provide the parts outside the CDR3, is SAVISQKPSRDICQRGTSLTIQCQVDSQVTMMFWYRQQPGQSLTLIATANQGSEATYESGFVIDKFPISRPNLTFSTLTVSNMSPEDSSIYLCSVPAAGGPSRHHTFGSGTRLTVV.

The CDR3 region is CSVAWRLQETQYF. The chain links TRBV29-1 to TRBJ2-5; without DNA, the TCRdb call of TRBD1 cannot be checked. CDR1 and CDR2 (germline): SQVTM, ANQGSEA. This CDR3 contains 13 residues.

The rearrangement links TRBV6-2 or TRBV6-3 to TRBJ2-1; TCRdb selects TRBD1, and the lack of DNA leaves this call unchecked. The CDR3 length is 16 residues. Germline V gene lookup returns CDR1 MNHEY and CDR2 SVGEGT. CDR3 protein: CASSRPRVVIPNEQFF.

The chain is built from TRBV10-3 and TRBJ2-5; the TCRdb D gene call, TRBD2, has no DNA to confirm it. The CDR3 is 16 residues long. The germline V gene has CDR1 ENHRY and CDR2 SYGVKD. CDR3 amino acids: CAISEGLAGGQETQYF.

The chain carries TRBV4-2 and TRBJ2-5; as DNA is missing, the TRBD2 call by TCRdb cannot be tested. This CDR3 contains 16 residues. Germline CDR1 reads LGHNA; CDR2 reads YNFKEQ. CDR3 sequence reads: CASSPSSSVRVETQYF.

The chain employs TRBV6-2 or TRBV6-3 and TRBJ2-7; lacking DNA, the TRBD2 call made by TCRdb goes unchecked. The CDR3 is 14 residues long. Germline CDR1 MNHEY, CDR2 SVGEGT. CDR3 residues: CASTGTPQSYEQYF.

The rearrangement uses TRBV25-1 and TRBJ2-5. Germline CDR1 reads MGHDK; CDR2 reads SYGVNS. The CDR3 covers 11 residues. CDR3 protein: CASSEWETQYF.

The V gene is TRBV7-2, the J gene TRBJ2-5; there is no DNA to check the TCRdb D call of TRBD1. Germline CDR1 reads SGHTA; CDR2 reads FQGNSA. The CDR3 has 12 residues. The CDR3 sequence: CATGGTGETQYF.

This chain connects TRBV19 to TRBJ1-2; TCRdb indicates TRBD1, and absent DNA this call remains unverified. The CDR3 covers 16 residues. Germline V CDR1 and CDR2: LNHDA, SQIVND (reference sequence). CDR3: CASSLGTARGLGGYTF.

The chain couples TRBV3-1 to TRBJ1-5. The CDR3 consists of 13 residues. Per germline, CDR1 LGHDT and CDR2 YNNKEL (reference sequence). The CDR3 here is CASSQGRDQPQHF.

The V gene is TRBV27, the J gene TRBJ2-7; no DNA is available, so the TRBD2 call from TCRdb remains unchecked. The V gene's germline CDR1 is MNHEY and CDR2 SMNVEV (reference sequence). The CDR3 is made up of 15 amino acids. The CDR3 is CASSPRTSDGYEQYF.

The chain couples TRBV20-1 to TRBJ1-1. This CDR3 has 12 residues. From germline, CDR1 is DFQATT and CDR2 SNEGSKA (reference sequence). The CDR3 here is CSAPKGTTEAFF.

The chain is built from TRBV27 and TRBJ2-7. The CDR3 loop spans 14 amino acids. The germline CDR1 and CDR2 sequences are MNHEY and SMNVEV (reference sequence). The CDR3 is CASSFGPTVYEQYF.

The chain uses TRBV4-3 and TRBJ2-2; TCRdb designates TRBD1, a call that cannot be tested without DNA. This CDR3 comprises 16 residues. From germline, CDR1 is LGHNA and CDR2 YSLEER. The chain's CDR3 is CASSPQRGGYTGELFF.